The T cell receptor beta chain under discussion was sequenced for a study of cytomegalovirus exposure and HLA in healthy donors. The PCR made use of 60 Vbeta and 13 Jbeta primers. Only in-frame clones appear in the TCRdb table, and some are missing; sequencing was by immunoSEQ multiplex PCR. This sample has 250,000 to 300,000 clones, with 84% found just once. V was clipped by 1 base and J by 2 bases, with 11 bases between them. The CDR3 spans 16 residues. In germline, CDR1 is SEHNR, CDR2 FQNEAQ (reference sequence). The V and J genes are TRBV7-9 and TRBJ2-2; D is undetermined. The sequenced sample was PBMCs. The clonotype was recovered from a woman between 35 and 50 years old in good health and CMV-seropositive. The CDR3 sequence is CASSLVARPNTGELFF. CDR3 DNA: TGTGCCAGCAGCTTAGTGGCCAGGCCAAACACCGGGGAGCTGTTTTTT.